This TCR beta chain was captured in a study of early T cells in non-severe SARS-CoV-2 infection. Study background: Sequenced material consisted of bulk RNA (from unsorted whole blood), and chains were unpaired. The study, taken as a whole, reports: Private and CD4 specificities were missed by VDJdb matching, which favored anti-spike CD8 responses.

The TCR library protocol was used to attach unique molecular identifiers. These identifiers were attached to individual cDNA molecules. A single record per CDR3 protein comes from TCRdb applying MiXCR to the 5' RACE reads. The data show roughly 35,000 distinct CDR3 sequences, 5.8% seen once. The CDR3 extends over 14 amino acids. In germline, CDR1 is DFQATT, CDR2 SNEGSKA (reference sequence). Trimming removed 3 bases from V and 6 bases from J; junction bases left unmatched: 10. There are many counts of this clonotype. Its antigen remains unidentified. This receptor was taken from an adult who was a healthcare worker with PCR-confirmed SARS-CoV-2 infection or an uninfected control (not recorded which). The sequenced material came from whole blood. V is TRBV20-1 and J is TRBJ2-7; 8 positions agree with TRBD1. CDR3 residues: CSASPDRVSAEQYF. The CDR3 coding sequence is TGCAGTGCTAGTCCGGACAGGGTGTCCGCCGAGCAGTACTTC.